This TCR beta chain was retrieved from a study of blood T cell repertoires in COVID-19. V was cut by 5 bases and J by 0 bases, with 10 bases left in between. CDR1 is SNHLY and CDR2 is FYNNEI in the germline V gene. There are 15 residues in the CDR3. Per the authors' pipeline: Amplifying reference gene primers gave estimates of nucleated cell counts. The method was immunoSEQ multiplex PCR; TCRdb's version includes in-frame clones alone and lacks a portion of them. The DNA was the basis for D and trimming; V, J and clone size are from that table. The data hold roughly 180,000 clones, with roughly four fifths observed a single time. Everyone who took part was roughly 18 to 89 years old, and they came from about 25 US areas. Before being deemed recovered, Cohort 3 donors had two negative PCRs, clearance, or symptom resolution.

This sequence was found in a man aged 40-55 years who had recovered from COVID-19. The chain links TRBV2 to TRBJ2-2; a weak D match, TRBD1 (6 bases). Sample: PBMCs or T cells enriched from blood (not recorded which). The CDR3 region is CASSLQGSNTGELFF. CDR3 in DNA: TGTGCCAGCAGTCTACAGGGCTCGAACACCGGGGAGCTGTTTTTT.